The clone carrying this T cell receptor beta chain has only a few counts. What it binds is unknown. Trimming removed 6 bases from V and 1 base from J, with 12 bases in between. CDR1 is SEHNR and CDR2 is FQNEAQ in the germline V gene (reference sequence). The CDR3 is made up of 14 amino acids. The source of the sample is a study of T cell repertoires in cytomegalovirus infection. Study-level results: Accumulated public TCR beta family frequency recognized individuals carrying CMV together with the relevant HLA. It was HLA-C-restricted CMV-specific TCR beta clonotypes that dominated the response ex vivo.

TCRdb used MiXCR to reprocess the reads, holding one entry per CDR3 protein. Of approximately 1,000,000 distinct CDR3 sequences in the sample, roughly 31% were seen once. This TCR was sampled from a human donor in good health (CMV status not recorded). Some clones in this sample may be carry-over from other donors' samples. This material consisted of cultured CD8+ T cells from PBMCs, taken from culture after CMV antigen stimulation. This sequence joins TRBV7-9 and TRBJ2-5, with D tentatively TRBD1 (5 bases). CDR3 region: CASRPTGSQETQYF. Here the CDR3 DNA reads TGTGCCAGCAGACCAACAGGATCCCAAGAGACCCAGTACTTC.